This T cell receptor (beta chain) was captured by sequencing in a study of shared clonotypes between healthy human individuals. Study as a whole: Each donor's CD4 naive and CD4 memory cells filled three plates apiece, CD8 naive two, and CD8 memory one.

General study results and limits: Sorted-subset sequencing was shown by rarefaction to be incomplete despite large depth.

Sequencing used immunoSEQ multiplex PCR; TCRdb keeps in-frame clones, though not all of them. The sample holds around 1 million clones, roughly 72% seen once. As concerns this clone: The target antigen is unknown. In the same sample, other DNA sequences code for this CDR3.

The V end lost 0 bases, the J end lost 7 bases, and 11 bases lay between the germline ends. Germline CDR1 is SGHRS and CDR2 is YFSETQ. CDR3 size: 13 residues. Sequenced: memory CD4+ T cells sorted from blood. Subset: CD45RA-negative fraction. The receptor's source is a man between 18 and 29 years old in good health. V and J are TRBV5-1 and TRBJ2-7, with D perhaps matching TRBD1 (5 bases). CDR3: CASSLGQGWEQYF. CDR3 DNA sequence: TGCGCCAGCAGCTTGGGTCAGGGTTGGGAGCAGTACTTC.